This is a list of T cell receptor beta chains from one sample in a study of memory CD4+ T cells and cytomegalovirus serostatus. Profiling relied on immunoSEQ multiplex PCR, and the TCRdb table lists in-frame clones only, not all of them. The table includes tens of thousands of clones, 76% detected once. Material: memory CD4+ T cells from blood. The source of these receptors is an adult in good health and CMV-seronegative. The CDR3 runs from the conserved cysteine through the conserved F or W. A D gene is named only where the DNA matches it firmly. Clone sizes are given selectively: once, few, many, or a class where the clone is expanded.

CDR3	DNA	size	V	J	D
CASSPSSGFANSPLHF	TGTGCCAGCTCACCATCAAGCGGCTTCGCTAATTCACCCCTCCACTTT	.	TRBV18	TRBJ1-6	.
CASSLGVGSGLITEAFF	TGTGCCAGCAGCTTGGGTGTGGGTTCTGGGTTGATCACTGAAGCTTTCTTT	.	TRBV5-4	TRBJ1-1	.
CANSAERADTQYF	TGTGCCAACTCAGCCGAAAGGGCAGATACGCAGTATTTT	.	TRBV7-8	TRBJ2-3	.
CASSLRQGLRTTNEKLFF	TGTGCCAGCAGCTTACGACAGGGCCTACGGACAACTAATGAAAAACTGTTTTTT	few	TRBV7-3	TRBJ1-4	TRBD1
CASSRLIASEQFF	TGTGCCAGCTCACGCCTCATAGCTTCTGAGCAGTTCTTC	.	TRBV18	TRBJ2-1	.
CASSSRGRGNTEAFF	TGTGCCAGCAGCAGCAGGGGTCGGGGGAACACTGAAGCTTTCTTT	.	TRBV21-1	TRBJ1-1	.
CASSPQDRVLPEQYF	TGTGCCAGCAGCCCCCAGGACAGGGTGCTCCCCGAGCAGTACTTC	.	TRBV11-2	TRBJ2-7	TRBD1
CAWSAGAFGFPEQYF	TGTGCCTGGAGTGCAGGGGCCTTCGGCTTTCCCGAGCAGTACTTC	.	TRBV30	TRBJ2-7	.
CASKEGQSTYNEQFF	TGTGCCAGCAAAGAGGGGCAGTCGACCTACAATGAGCAGTTCTTC	.	TRBV2	TRBJ2-1	.
CASSPGRGRSTDTQYF	TGTGCCAGCAGCCCAGGGAGGGGGCGAAGCACAGATACGCAGTATTTT	once	TRBV7-9	TRBJ2-3	.
CASTKAGTGFQETQYF	TGCGCCAGCACCAAAGCCGGCACGGGATTCCAAGAGACCCAGTACTTC	.	TRBV4-1	TRBJ2-5	.
CAWEKGAAQQGANEKLFF	TGTGCCTGGGAGAAGGGGGCCGCGCAACAGGGTGCTAATGAAAAACTGTTTTTT	few	TRBV30	TRBJ1-4	TRBD1
CASTPGTGGTQPQHF	TGTGCCAGCACCCCTGGGACAGGGGGTACTCAGCCCCAGCATTTT	.	TRBV6-6	TRBJ1-5	TRBD1
CASSPSGRDRAGTDTQYF	TGCGCCAGCAGCCCGTCGGGGAGGGACAGGGCGGGGACAGATACGCAGTATTTT	.	TRBV4-1	TRBJ2-3	TRBD1
CASSTDRATGNTIYF	TGTGCCAGCAGCACGGACAGGGCAACTGGAAACACCATATATTTT	.	TRBV7-8	TRBJ1-3	TRBD1
CASSLDQRLSGELFF	TGTGCCAGCAGCTTAGATCAACGACTAAGCGGGGAGCTGTTTTTT	.	TRBV11-3	TRBJ2-2	.
CASSLFRAGADQETQYF	TGTGCCAGCAGCTTGTTTCGAGCGGGGGCCGATCAAGAGACCCAGTACTTC	once	TRBV5-6	TRBJ2-5	TRBD2
CASSQAARSTNEKLFF	TGTGCCAGCAGCCAGGCCGCCAGGTCAACTAATGAAAAACTGTTTTTT	few	TRBV4-2	TRBJ1-4	.
CSVSPGWGMNTEAFF	TGCAGCGTTTCACCAGGGTGGGGAATGAACACTGAAGCTTTCTTT	.	TRBV29-1	TRBJ1-1	.
CASSGTGDLHEQFF	TGTGCCAGCAGTGGGACAGGGGATCTCCATGAGCAGTTCTTC	.	TRBV7-6	TRBJ2-1	TRBD1
CAIGVDPYEQYF	TGTGCCATCGGGGTAGACCCCTACGAGCAGTACTTC	.	TRBV10-3	TRBJ2-7	.
CSVDLADTQYF	TGCAGCGTTGACCTAGCAGATACGCAGTATTTT	.	TRBV29-1	TRBJ2-3	.
CASSQPRQGISGNTIYF	TGCGCCAGCAGCCAACCCCGACAGGGCATCTCTGGAAACACCATATATTTT	.	TRBV4-1	TRBJ1-3	TRBD1